Shown below are 28 T cell receptor beta chains from a single sample sequenced in a study of CD8 T cells in ankylosing spondylitis. Study observations and caveats: Seemingly distinctive of ankylosing spondylitis blood was a TCR beta motif formed by eight highly homologous variants.

One entry per CDR3 protein results from TCRdb running MiXCR on the 5' RACE reads. The data show 200,000 to 250,000 distinct CDR3 sequences, just under 7.5% seen once. No cognate antigen is known for these TCRs. The sequenced sample was blood, either unsorted or a sorted T cell fraction (not recorded which). The source of these receptors is a male donor with ankylosing spondylitis.

This clonotype was seen ten or more times. This rearrangement joins TRBV20-1 to TRBJ1-2, with 9 bases that match TRBD1. Germline V gene data show CDR1 as DFQATT and CDR2 as SNEGSKA (reference sequence). CDR3 length: 13 amino acids. The V gene end was trimmed by 6 bases and the J gene end by 7 bases; junction bases not matched to a gene: 9. The CDR3 nucleotides read TGCAGTGCAACCGGGACAGGGTCCCTTGGCTACACCTTC. This encodes CSATGTGSLGYTF.

This clonotype was detected ten times or more. The J gene is TRBJ2-7, the V gene TRBV5-1; weak D call: TRBD2 (6 bases). Germline CDR1 SGHRS, CDR2 YFSETQ. V lost 5 bases to trimming and J lost 3 bases, with 12 bases between them. The CDR3 extends over 13 amino acids. The CDR3 sequence: CASSPEGFYEQYF. DNA of the CDR3: TGCGCCAGCAGTCCGGAGGGGTTCTACGAGCAGTACTTC. Full variable domain (rest looked up from reference TRBV5-1 and TRBJ2-7): KAGVTQTPRYLIKTRGQQVTLSCSPISGHRSVSWYQQTPGQGLQFLFEYFSETQRNKGNFPGRFSGRQFSNSRSEMNVSTLELGDSALYLCASSPEGFYEQYFGPGTRLTVT.

CDR3: CASSQDWPSSGYGYTF. The CDR3 DNA reads as TGTGCCAGCAGCCAAGATTGGCCCTCGTCGGGCTATGGCTACACCTTC. The chain is built from TRBV14 and TRBJ1-2; no clear D gene. Trimming cost V 0 bases and J 4 bases, with 15 bases left between them. CDR1 and CDR2 from the germline V gene are SGHDN and FVKESK. The CDR3 extends over 16 amino acids.

This clonotype appeared a few times. This chain links TRBV27 with TRBJ2-1; 12 nucleotides align to TRBD2. The V gene end was trimmed by 3 bases and the J gene end by 9 bases; junction bases not matched to a gene: 6. This CDR3 has 15 amino acids. Germline values: CDR1 MNHEY, CDR2 SMNVEV (reference sequence). CDR3: CASSFGLAGSLEQFF. CDR3 DNA: TGTGCCAGCAGTTTTGGACTAGCGGGAAGTCTTGAGCAGTTCTTC.

This clonotype occurred a few times. The J gene is TRBJ2-7, the V gene TRBV11-2, with D possibly being TRBD1 (5 bases). The V and J ends lost 5 bases and 4 bases respectively, with 15 bases between them. Germline assignment: CDR1 SGHAT and CDR2 FQNNGV. The CDR3 is 14 residues long. The CDR3 DNA is TGTGCCAGCAGCCCAGGGATGGGGCTGTACGAGCAGTACTTC. It translates to CASSPGMGLYEQYF.

This clonotype occurred many times. This sequence joins TRBV6-6 and TRBJ2-2; D remains ambiguous. The V gene's germline CDR1 is MNHNY and CDR2 SVGAGI (reference sequence). V was cut by 4 bases and J by 7 bases, with 7 bases left in between. The CDR3 loop spans 12 amino acids. DNA of the CDR3: TGTGCCAGCAGTTCGAGTGTCGGGGAGCTGTTTTTT. Translated, it gives CASSSSVGELFF.

This clonotype was observed many times. The chain has TRBV12-5 and TRBJ2-2; D remains ambiguous. Trimming shortened V by 3 bases and J by 4 bases, and 9 bases separated the two germline ends. This CDR3 has 14 amino acids. Germline loops: CDR1 LGHNT, CDR2 FRNRAP. CDR3 sequence: CASGLSGPTGELFF. The CDR3 DNA sequence: TGTGCTAGTGGTTTATCTGGACCCACCGGGGAGCTGTTTTTT. Using reference TRBV12-5 and TRBJ2-2 for the parts outside the CDR3, the full variable domain is DARVTQTPRHKVTEMGQEVTMRCQPILGHNTVFWYRQTMMQGLELLAYFRNRAPLDDSGMPKDRFSAEMPDATLATLKIQPSEPRDSAVYFCASGLSGPTGELFFGEGSRLTVL.

At least ten counts were recorded for this clonotype. V is TRBV19 and J is TRBJ2-2; D is unresolved. The V and J ends lost 4 bases and 4 bases respectively, with 13 bases between them. CDR1 is LNHDA and CDR2 is SQIVND in the germline V gene (reference sequence). This CDR3 spans 15 amino acids. CDR3 sequence: CASSRESFGTGELFF. The CDR3 nucleotides read TGTGCCAGTAGTAGAGAATCCTTTGGCACCGGGGAGCTGTTTTTT.

This clonotype has a count of ten or more. This chain joins TRBV7-2 and TRBJ1-5; D gene ambiguous. This CDR3 is built from 15 residues. V was pared by 1 base and J by 7 bases, with 14 bases between. Germline CDR1 SGHTA, CDR2 FQGNSA. The CDR3 loop reads CASSLGRSGIQPQHF. CDR3 DNA sequence: TGTGCCAGCAGCTTAGGACGATCGGGGATACAGCCCCAGCATTTT.

Many counts were recorded for this clonotype. The chain recombines TRBV27 with TRBJ2-7; perhaps TRBD2 as D (6 bases). The CDR3 has 14 residues. V was clipped by 5 bases and J by 2 bases, with 13 bases between them. Germline values: CDR1 MNHEY, CDR2 SMNVEV (reference sequence). The CDR3 sequence: CASSPSGVPYEQYF. The DNA for the CDR3 is TGTGCCAGCAGTCCCTCGGGGGTCCCCTACGAGCAGTACTTC.

This chain connects TRBV15 to TRBJ2-5; the D gene is possibly TRBD2 (5 bases). Germline V lookup: CDR1 LNHNV, CDR2 YYDKDF (reference sequence). Trimming cost V 2 bases and J 5 bases, with 9 bases left between them. The CDR3 is made up of 13 amino acids. This CDR3 reads CATSRLGGETQYF. CDR3 nucleotides: TGTGCCACCAGCAGATTAGGCGGGGAGACCCAGTACTTC.

The chain uses TRBV27 and TRBJ2-3, with D tentatively TRBD1 or TRBD2 (5 bases each). CDR1 and CDR2 (germline): MNHEY, SMNVEV (reference sequence). V lost 7 bases, J lost 0 bases, and 23 bases lay in between. This CDR3 contains 18 residues. CDR3 in amino acids: CASNPDPGTLSSTDTQYF. The CDR3 DNA reads as TGTGCCAGCAACCCCGACCCCGGGACGCTTTCTAGCACAGATACGCAGTATTTT.

This clonotype was counted many times. The chain employs TRBV6-2 or TRBV6-3 and TRBJ2-7; D is unclear. V lost 1 base and J 6 bases, leaving 13 bases between the germline ends. This CDR3 comprises 14 residues. CDR1 and CDR2 from the germline V gene are MNHEY and SVGEGT. CDR3 sequence: CASSYYGGPGEQYF. The CDR3 coding sequence is TGTGCCAGCAGTTACTATGGCGGTCCGGGCGAGCAGTACTTC.

This clonotype was detected ten times or more. The junction shows a germline mismatch at one end, possibly a read error. The rearrangement uses TRBV9 and TRBJ2-1; TRBD1 might be the D (5 bases). CDR3 length: 14 amino acids. Germline CDR1 SGDLS, CDR2 YYNGEE. CDR3: CASSALTVPNDQFF. The CDR3 DNA is TGTGCCAGCAGCGCCCTGACAGTCCCCAATGATCAGTTCTTC.

The sample holds many counts of this clonotype. The CDR3 reads CASSLGEDYQPQHF. As DNA, the CDR3 is TGTGCCAGCAGCCTCGGCGAAGATTATCAGCCCCAGCATTTT. The chain uses TRBV6-2 or TRBV6-3 and TRBJ1-5, with D uncertain. V was pared by 6 bases and J by 5 bases, with 14 bases between. The CDR3 loop spans 14 amino acids. In germline, CDR1 is MNHEY, CDR2 SVGEGT.

This clonotype has a handful of counts. This chain links TRBV5-1 with TRBJ2-5; D remains ambiguous. This CDR3 comprises 14 residues. Germline V gene data show CDR1 as SGHRS and CDR2 as YFSETQ. Trimming stripped 0 bases from V and 2 bases from J, with 8 bases between. In DNA, the CDR3 is TGCGCCAGCAGCTTGGACCCCGGACAAGAGACCCAGTACTTC. This encodes CASSLDPGQETQYF.

The rearrangement links TRBV7-6 to TRBJ1-1, with TRBD1 matching 11 bases. The V gene end was trimmed by 5 bases and the J gene end by 1 base; junction bases not matched to a gene: 3. CDR1 and CDR2 from the germline V gene are SGHVS and FNYEAQ. The CDR3 extends over 15 amino acids. Here the CDR3 reads CASSPGTGGNTEAFF. The CDR3 bases are TGTGCCAGCAGCCCCGGGACAGGGGGGAACACTGAAGCTTTCTTT.

The table lists this clonotype with many counts. The genes are TRBV5-6 and TRBJ1-2, with 7 bases matching TRBD1. The V gene end was trimmed by 4 bases and the J gene end by 3 bases; junction bases not matched to a gene: 3. The CDR3 is 13 amino acids. Germline lookup yields CDR1 SGHDT and CDR2 YYEEEE. CDR3: CASSRQGHYGYTF. The CDR3 DNA follows: TGTGCCAGCAGCCGACAGGGCCACTATGGCTACACCTTC.

The sample holds many counts of this clonotype. The chain couples TRBV14 to TRBJ2-5; D uncertain. Per the germline V gene, CDR1 is SGHDN and CDR2 is FVKESK. The V end lost 2 bases, the J end lost 5 bases, and 3 bases lay between the germline ends. The CDR3 spans 11 residues. CDR3 sequence: CASSQLETQYF. CDR3 nucleotides: TGTGCCAGCAGCCAATTGGAGACCCAGTACTTC. Variable domain in full (rest from reference TRBV14 and TRBJ2-5): EAGVTQFPSHSVIEKGQTVTLRCDPISGHDNLYWYRRVMGKEIKFLLHFVKESKQDESGMPNNRFLAERTGGTYSTLKVQPAELEDSGVYFCASSQLETQYFGPGTRLLVL.

There are a few counts of this clonotype. This chain connects TRBV11-2 to TRBJ2-2, with TRBD1 identical over 8 bases. This CDR3 has 17 amino acids. The junction had 11 bases not matched to a gene; V was cut back by 5 bases and J by 3 bases. Germline CDR1 is SGHAT and CDR2 is FQNNGV. The chain's CDR3 is CASSHPGGSRDTGELFF. For the CDR3, the DNA is TGTGCCAGCAGCCATCCAGGGGGCTCTCGGGACACCGGGGAGCTGTTTTTT.

This sequence joins TRBV4-3 and TRBJ2-3; TRBD2 matches 14 bases. CDR1 and CDR2 from the germline V gene are LGHNA and YSLEER. With V trimmed by 0 bases and J by 2 bases, 4 bases remained unmatched. CDR3 length: 18 residues. The CDR3 DNA is TGCGCCAGCAGCCAAGATCAGGGACTAGCGGGGGTCACAGATACGCAGTATTTT. This codes for CASSQDQGLAGVTDTQYF.

This clonotype was recorded at least ten times. The rearrangement links TRBV4-3 to TRBJ1-1; D is uncertain. V was pared by 3 bases and J by 3 bases, with 11 bases between. This CDR3 is 14 amino acids long. The V gene's germline CDR1 is LGHNA and CDR2 YSLEER. The DNA of the CDR3 is TGCGCCAGCAGCCACGAGGAGGGAGACACTGAAGCTTTCTTT. Amino acids: CASSHEEGDTEAFF.

Ten or more counts support this clonotype. This chain uses TRBV20-1 with TRBJ2-5; D perhaps matches TRBD1 (5 bases). The V gene's germline CDR1 is DFQATT and CDR2 SNEGSKA (reference sequence). V dropped 2 bases and J dropped 4 bases, with 17 bases sitting between them. This CDR3 is 15 amino acids long. The CDR3, as DNA: TGCAGTGCTAGAAACGGGTTAGGGGATGGAGAGACCCAGTACTTC. This translates into CSARNGLGDGETQYF.

This clonotype occurred a few times. The chain recombines TRBV27 with TRBJ2-2; the D gene is possibly TRBD1 (5 bases). The V end lost 4 bases, the J end lost 3 bases, and 9 bases lay between the germline ends. There are 14 residues in the CDR3. Germline CDR1 is MNHEY and CDR2 is SMNVEV (reference sequence). The CDR3 sequence: CASSSDSYTGELFF. The CDR3 bases are TGTGCCAGCAGTTCTGACAGTTACACCGGGGAGCTGTTTTTT.

The J gene is TRBJ1-5, the V gene TRBV9; D ambiguous. The V gene's germline CDR1 is SGDLS and CDR2 YYNGEE. The V gene lost 2 bases and the J gene lost 10 bases, with 13 bases spanning the gap. This CDR3 is built from 13 residues. The CDR3 sequence is CASSVAPGGPQHF. For the CDR3, the DNA is TGTGCCAGCAGCGTTGCCCCCGGCGGCCCCCAGCATTTT.

This clonotype has at least ten counts. This rearrangement joins TRBV4-3 to TRBJ1-2, with a tentative D call TRBD1 (5 bases). Per germline, CDR1 LGHNA and CDR2 YSLEER. The V end lost 3 bases, the J end lost 8 bases, and 16 bases lay between the germline ends. This CDR3 region has 14 residues. The CDR3 DNA reads as TGCGCCAGCAGCCACTTAGGGACCTTCTACGGCTACACCTTC. Translating it yields CASSHLGTFYGYTF.

This clonotype has ten or more counts. The rearrangement uses TRBV5-1 and TRBJ1-2, with D unresolved. V was clipped by 0 bases and J by 7 bases, with 10 bases between them. Germline V gives CDR1 SGHRS, CDR2 YFSETQ. This CDR3 spans 13 amino acids. CDR3 region: CASSLVRPLGYTF. CDR3 nucleotide sequence: TGCGCCAGCAGCTTGGTTCGGCCCCTTGGCTACACCTTC. The full variable domain, completed using reference TRBV5-1 and TRBJ1-2, is KAGVTQTPRYLIKTRGQQVTLSCSPISGHRSVSWYQQTPGQGLQFLFEYFSETQRNKGNFPGRFSGRQFSNSRSEMNVSTLELGDSALYLCASSLVRPLGYTFGSGTRLTVV.

At least ten counts were recorded for this clonotype. The gene calls are TRBV29-1 and TRBJ2-5; 12 nucleotides line up with TRBD2. CDR3 length equals 13 residues. In germline, CDR1 is SQVTM, CDR2 ANQGSEA. The ends lost 7 bases at V and 4 bases at J; junction bases unmatched: 4. The CDR3, as DNA: TGCAGCGCGCCGGGACTAGCGGGAGAGACCCAGTACTTC. This translates into CSAPGLAGETQYF.